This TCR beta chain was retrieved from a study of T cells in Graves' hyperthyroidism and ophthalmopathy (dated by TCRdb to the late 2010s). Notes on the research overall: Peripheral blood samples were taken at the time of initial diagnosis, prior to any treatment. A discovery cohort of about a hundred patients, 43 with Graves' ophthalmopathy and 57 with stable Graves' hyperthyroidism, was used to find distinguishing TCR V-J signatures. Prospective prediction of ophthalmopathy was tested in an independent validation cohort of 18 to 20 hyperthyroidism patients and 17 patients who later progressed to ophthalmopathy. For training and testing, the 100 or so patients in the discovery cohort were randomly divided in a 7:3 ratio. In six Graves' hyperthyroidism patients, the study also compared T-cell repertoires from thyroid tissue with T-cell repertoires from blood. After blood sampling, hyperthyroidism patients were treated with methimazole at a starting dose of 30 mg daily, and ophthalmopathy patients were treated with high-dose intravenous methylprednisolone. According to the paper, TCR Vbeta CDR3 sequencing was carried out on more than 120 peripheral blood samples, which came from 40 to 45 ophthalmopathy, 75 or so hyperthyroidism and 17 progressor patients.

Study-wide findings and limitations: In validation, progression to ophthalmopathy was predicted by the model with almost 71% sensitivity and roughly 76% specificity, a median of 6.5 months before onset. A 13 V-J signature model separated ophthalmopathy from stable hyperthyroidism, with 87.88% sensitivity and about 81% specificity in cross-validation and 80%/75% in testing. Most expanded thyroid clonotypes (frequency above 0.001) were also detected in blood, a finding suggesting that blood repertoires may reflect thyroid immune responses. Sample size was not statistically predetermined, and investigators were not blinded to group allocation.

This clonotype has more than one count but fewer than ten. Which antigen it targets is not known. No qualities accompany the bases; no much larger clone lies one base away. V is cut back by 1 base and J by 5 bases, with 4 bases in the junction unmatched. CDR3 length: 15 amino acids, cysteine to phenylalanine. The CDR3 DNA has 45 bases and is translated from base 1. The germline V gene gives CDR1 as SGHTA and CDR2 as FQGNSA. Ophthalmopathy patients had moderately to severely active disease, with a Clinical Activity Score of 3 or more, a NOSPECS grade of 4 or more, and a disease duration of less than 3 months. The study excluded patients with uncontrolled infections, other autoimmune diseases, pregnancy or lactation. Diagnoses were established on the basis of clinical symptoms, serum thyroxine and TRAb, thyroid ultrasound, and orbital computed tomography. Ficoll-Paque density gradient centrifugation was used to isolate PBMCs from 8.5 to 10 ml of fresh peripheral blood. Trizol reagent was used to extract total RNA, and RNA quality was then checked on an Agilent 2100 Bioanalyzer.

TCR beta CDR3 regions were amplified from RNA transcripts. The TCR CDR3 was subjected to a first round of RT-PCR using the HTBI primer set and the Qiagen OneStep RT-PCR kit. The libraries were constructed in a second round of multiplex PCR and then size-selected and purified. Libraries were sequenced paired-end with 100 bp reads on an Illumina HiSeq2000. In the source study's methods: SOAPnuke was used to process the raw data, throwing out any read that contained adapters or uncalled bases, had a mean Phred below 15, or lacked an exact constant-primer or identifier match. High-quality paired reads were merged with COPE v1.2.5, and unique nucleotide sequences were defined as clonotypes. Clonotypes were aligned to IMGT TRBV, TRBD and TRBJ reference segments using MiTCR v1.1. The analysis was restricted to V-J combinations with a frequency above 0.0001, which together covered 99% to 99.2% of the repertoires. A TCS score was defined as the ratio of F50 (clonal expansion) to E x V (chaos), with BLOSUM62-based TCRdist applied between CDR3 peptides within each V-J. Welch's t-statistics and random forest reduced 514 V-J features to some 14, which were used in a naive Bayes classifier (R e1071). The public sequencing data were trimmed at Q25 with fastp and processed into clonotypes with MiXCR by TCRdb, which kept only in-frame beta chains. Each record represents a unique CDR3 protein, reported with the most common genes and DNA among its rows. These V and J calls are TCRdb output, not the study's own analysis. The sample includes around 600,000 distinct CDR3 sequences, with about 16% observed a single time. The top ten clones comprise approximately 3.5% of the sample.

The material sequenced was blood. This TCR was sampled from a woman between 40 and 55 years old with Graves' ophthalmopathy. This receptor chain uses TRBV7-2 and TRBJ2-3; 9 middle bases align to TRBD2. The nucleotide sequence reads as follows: TGTGCCAGCAGCTTAGGGTCAGCGGGGGGAGATACGCAGTATTTT. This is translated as CASSLGSAGGDTQYF. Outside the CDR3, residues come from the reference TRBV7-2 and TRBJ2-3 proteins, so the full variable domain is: GAGVSQSPSNKVTEKGKDVELRCDPISGHTALYWYRQSLGQGLEFLIYFQGNSAPDKSGLPSDRFSAERTGGSVSTLTIQRTQQEDSAVYLCASSLGSAGGDTQYFGPGTRLTVL.